This T cell receptor (beta chain) was sequenced in a study of OX40 agonist ivuxolimab in advanced cancers. The timepoints at which blood was sampled were baseline, cycle 4 day 1, and cycle 7 day 1. Germline CDR1 is DFQATT and CDR2 is SNEGSKA (reference sequence). The CDR3 runs 11 residues. The V and J ends lost 4 bases and 4 bases respectively, with 4 bases between them. Produced via immunoSEQ multiplex PCR; TCRdb's table is partial and in-frame only. The table has more than 50,000 clones, around 85% seen once. This receptor was taken from an adult with an advanced solid tumor such as melanoma, head and neck, liver or kidney cancer. Specimen: CD4+ or CD8+ T cells sorted from blood, collected in a trial of the OX40 agonist ivuxolimab. This chain joins TRBV20-1 and TRBJ2-2; D is ambiguous. The CDR3 reads CSATGTGELFF. The CDR3 DNA follows: TGCAGTGCTACCGGCACCGGGGAGCTGTTTTTT.